This passage covers 13 T cell receptor beta chains from one sample sequenced in a study of OX40 agonist ivuxolimab in advanced cancers. Using immunoSEQ multiplex PCR, the repertoire was profiled, and TCRdb retains in-frame clones only, with some absent. The table includes 80,000 or so clones, around 91% detected once. The specimen was CD4+ or CD8+ T cells sorted from blood, collected in a trial of the OX40 agonist ivuxolimab. The receptors derive from an adult with an advanced solid tumor such as melanoma, head and neck, liver or kidney cancer.

This clone has just one count. The chain carries TRBV10-3 and TRBJ1-2, with TRBD1 identical over 7 bases. The CDR3 is made up of 15 amino acids. Germline V gene data show CDR1 as ENHRY and CDR2 as SYGVKD. V lost 4 bases and J lost 0; bases outside the gene matches: 5. CDR3 sequence (DNA): TGTGCCATCAGTGTGGGGACAGCTACTAACTATGGCTACACCTTC. Translating gives CAISVGTATNYGYTF.

This chain uses TRBV7-9 with TRBJ2-1, with 10 nucleotides matching TRBD2. This CDR3 comprises 15 residues. Germline CDR1 and CDR2: SEHNR and FQNEAQ (reference sequence). After removal of 5 bases from V and 4 bases from J, the junction contained 5 bases not matched to a gene. The CDR3 coding sequence is TGTGCCAGCAGCCGGGGGACTAGCGAGTACAATGAGCAGTTCTTC. Encoded protein: CASSRGTSEYNEQFF.

The chain uses TRBV15 and TRBJ2-5, with 9 bases lining up with TRBD2. The CDR3 spans 16 residues. J was trimmed by 4 bases and V by 4 bases; bases with no gene match: 10. The germline V gene encodes CDR1 LNHNV and CDR2 YYDKDF (reference sequence). CDR3 amino acids: CATSTSGAGGLETQYF. The CDR3 nucleotides read TGTGCCACCAGCACCAGCGGGGCGGGAGGGCTAGAGACCCAGTACTTC.

V usage is TRBV19 and J usage is TRBJ1-2, with 9 positions matching TRBD1. Looked up from germline, CDR1 is LNHDA and CDR2 is SQIVND (reference sequence). J was trimmed by 8 bases and V by 3 bases; bases with no gene match: 10. The CDR3 covers 15 residues. In DNA form, the CDR3 reads TGTGCCAGTAGTATGGGTACAGGGGGCGCAATCGGCTACACCTTC. Translating it yields CASSMGTGGAIGYTF.

The chain employs TRBV2 and TRBJ2-1; 9 bases are a match to TRBD1. Germline CDR1 SNHLY, CDR2 FYNNEI. This CDR3 is 16 amino acids long. Unmatched junction bases numbered 10, after V lost 6 bases and J lost 4 bases. In nucleotides, the CDR3 is TGTGCCAGCAGCTCGTATCCCGGGACAGGGTACAATGAGCAGTTCTTC. Translated, it gives CASSSYPGTGYNEQFF.

This clone is a singleton in its sample. The junction departs from the called germline gene at one end, perhaps through a read error. This chain connects TRBV7-7 to TRBJ2-5; D is perhaps TRBD1 (5 bases). The CDR3 spans 14 residues. Germline V gives CDR1 SSHAT, CDR2 FNYEAQ (reference sequence). CDR3 DNA sequence: TGTGCTAGCAGCCCCGAACAGGTTCAAGAGACCCAGTACTTC. Protein: CASSPEQVQETQYF.

J is TRBJ2-7 and V is TRBV7-9, with D possibly TRBD1 on 7 matching bases. The J call may be wrong; the DNA end is better matched by TRBJ2-5. CDR3 length: 14 residues. The germline V gene has CDR1 SEHNR and CDR2 FQNEAQ (reference sequence). The DNA for the CDR3 is TGTGCCAGCAGCAACCCCAGGGGGGTAGAGACCCAGTACTTC. It encodes CASSNPRGVETQYF.

V and J are TRBV5-1 and TRBJ2-3, with no clear D. The V and J ends lost 3 bases and 0 bases respectively, with 5 bases between them. Germline V CDR1 and CDR2: SGHRS, YFSETQ. This CDR3 is 13 amino acids long. CDR3 in amino acids: CASSSTSTDTQYF. The CDR3 bases are TGCGCCAGCAGCTCAACTAGCACAGATACGCAGTATTTT.

This chain uses TRBV5-1 with TRBJ2-5; no firm D call. With 0 bases removed from V and 6 bases from J, the gap between germline ends came to 12 bases. The germline CDR1 and CDR2 sequences are SGHRS and YFSETQ. This CDR3 spans 14 amino acids. This CDR3 is CASSLVTTPKTQYF. CDR3 sequence (DNA): TGCGCCAGCAGCTTGGTTACGACCCCCAAGACCCAGTACTTC.

The chain recombines TRBV7-7 with TRBJ2-1; TRBD2 aligns across 12 bases. The V segment lost 5 bases and the J segment 8 bases; nucleotides outside the gene matches: 7. The length of the CDR3 is 15 residues. Germline V gene data show CDR1 as SSHAT and CDR2 as FNYEAQ (reference sequence). The CDR3 bases are TGTGCCAGCAGCCAGGGACTAGCGGGCGTGGATGAGCAGTTCTTC. Its translation: CASSQGLAGVDEQFF.

The CDR3 sequence: CASSQVMIAGEGEYF. DNA of the CDR3: TGTGCCAGCAGCCAAGTCATGATAGCGGGGGAAGGGGAGTATTTT. The J gene is TRBJ2-3, the V gene TRBV4-2; 9 bases map to TRBD2. V lost 1 base, J lost 13 bases, and 12 bases stayed unmatched. Germline CDR1 reads LGHNA; CDR2 reads YNFKEQ. The CDR3 covers 15 residues.

This CDR3 is CASRKQGSDGYTF. The DNA of the CDR3 is TGTGCCAGCAGAAAACAGGGGAGCGATGGCTACACCTTC. The chain links TRBV6-5 to TRBJ1-2; 7 bases line up with TRBD1. J lost 6 bases, V lost 6 bases, and 7 bases had no gene match. The CDR3 extends over 13 amino acids. Germline-derived CDR1 and CDR2 are MNHEY and SVGAGI.

The J gene is TRBJ2-3, the V gene TRBV29-1; 7 bases match TRBD1. Germline CDR1 is SQVTM and CDR2 is ANQGSEA. Unmatched junction bases numbered 2, after V lost 4 bases and J lost 1 base. The CDR3 runs 13 residues. The CDR3, as DNA: TGCAGCGTTGTAACAGGGGGCACAGATACGCAGTATTTT. Encoded protein: CSVVTGGTDTQYF.